This T cell receptor (beta chain) emerged from a study of technical replicates of blood from a few donors. The germline CDR1 and CDR2 sequences are SGHKS and YYEKEE (reference sequence). There are 18 residues in the CDR3. V lost 0 bases, J lost 0 bases, and 9 bases stayed unmatched. The protocol was immunoSEQ multiplex PCR, while the TCRdb copy is restricted to in-frame clones and leaves out a portion. Here the sample spans about 84,000 clones, roughly 93% being singletons. This clone came up once. The source is a human donor in good health. The chain combines TRBV5-5 with TRBJ2-7; 10 nucleotides align to TRBD2. The sequencing input was T cells isolated from PBMCs. DNA for the CDR3: TGTGCCAGCAGCTTGGCCCCCGCCACTAGCGGGATCTCCTACGAGCAGTACTTC. Translated: CASSLAPATSGISYEQYF.